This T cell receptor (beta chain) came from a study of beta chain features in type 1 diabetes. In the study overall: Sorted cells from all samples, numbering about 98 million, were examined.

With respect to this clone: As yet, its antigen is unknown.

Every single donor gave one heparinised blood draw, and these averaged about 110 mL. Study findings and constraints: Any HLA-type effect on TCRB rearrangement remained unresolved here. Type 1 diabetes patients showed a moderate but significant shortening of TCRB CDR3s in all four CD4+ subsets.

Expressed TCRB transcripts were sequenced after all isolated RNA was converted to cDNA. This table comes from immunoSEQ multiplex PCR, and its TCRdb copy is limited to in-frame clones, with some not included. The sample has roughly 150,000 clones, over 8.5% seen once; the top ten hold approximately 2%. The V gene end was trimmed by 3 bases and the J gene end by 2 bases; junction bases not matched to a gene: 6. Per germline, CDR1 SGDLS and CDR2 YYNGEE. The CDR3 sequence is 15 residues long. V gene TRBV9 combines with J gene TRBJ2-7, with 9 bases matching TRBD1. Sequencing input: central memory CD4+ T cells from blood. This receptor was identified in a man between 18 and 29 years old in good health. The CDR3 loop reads CASSAGGQGTYEQYF. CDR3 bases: TGTGCCAGCAGCGCCGGGGGACAGGGTACCTACGAGCAGTACTTC.